The 16 T cell receptor beta chains below come from one sample, sequenced in a study of identifying expanded T cells in peripheral blood. The assay was immunoSEQ multiplex PCR, and TCRdb's table has in-frame clones only and misses some. The sample has 100,000 to 150,000 clones, around four fifths seen once. Sequencing used blood. Receptors were obtained from a person aged 18 to 70 in good health.

This clone appeared a single time. The CDR3 nucleotides read TGTGCCACCAGCAGTGCGGGGAGCTACACCTTC. As protein: CATSSAGSYTF. The chain couples TRBV15 to TRBJ1-2; D is unresolved. V was pared by 3 bases and J by 9 bases, with 8 bases between. In germline, CDR1 is LNHNV, CDR2 YYDKDF (reference sequence). The CDR3 extends over 11 amino acids.

The rearrangement links TRBV4-1 to TRBJ2-1; weak D call: TRBD1 (5 bases). The germline V gene has CDR1 MGHRA and CDR2 YSYEKL. Trimming pared 4 bases from V and 8 bases from J, leaving 15 bases between. This CDR3 has 14 amino acids. The CDR3 nucleotides are TGCGCCAGCAGCCTAGGGGCAGGGTATGATGAGCAGTTCTTC. This codes for CASSLGAGYDEQFF.

This clone appeared a single time. The chain links TRBV7-2 to TRBJ2-1; weak D call: TRBD1 (6 bases). Deletions cut 7 bases from V and 4 bases from J, with 11 bases between. This CDR3 is 13 amino acids long. Germline V lookup: CDR1 SGHTA, CDR2 FQGNSA. CDR3 loop: CASKVDRYNEQFF. The CDR3 DNA is TGTGCCAGCAAGGTAGACAGGTACAATGAGCAGTTCTTC.

The chain carries TRBV7-9 and TRBJ1-4; 7 positions agree with TRBD1. J was trimmed by 8 bases and V by 5 bases; bases with no gene match: 11. Germline V CDR1 and CDR2: SEHNR, FQNEAQ (reference sequence). The CDR3 totals 15 residues. Here the CDR3 DNA reads TGTGCCAGCAGCCCGGTAGGGGGGGACAGAGAAAAACTGTTTTTT. The encoded protein is CASSPVGGDREKLFF.

The chain couples TRBV6-5 to TRBJ2-7, with a tentative D call TRBD1 (6 bases). Germline V gene data show CDR1 as MNHEY and CDR2 as SVGAGI. The germline V and J ends were trimmed by 7 bases and 11 bases, with 18 bases remaining between them. CDR3 length: 12 amino acids. The CDR3 DNA follows: TGTGCCAGCACGGGAAGAGGGACAAGGGAGTACTTC. Its protein product is CASTGRGTREYF.

This clone occurred once. The chain uses TRBV19 and TRBJ1-2; D is ambiguous. This CDR3 has 14 amino acids. Germline V lookup: CDR1 LNHDA, CDR2 SQIVND (reference sequence). The V gene lost 1 base and the J gene lost 6 bases, with 12 bases spanning the gap. CDR3 sequence: CASSIGGLRDGYTF. In DNA form, the CDR3 reads TGTGCCAGTAGTATAGGAGGGCTTAGGGATGGCTACACCTTC.

The CDR3 region is CASSYRLAGYEQYF. CDR3 DNA: TGTGCCAGCAGTTACCGACTAGCGGGCTACGAGCAGTACTTC. The V call is TRBV6-5, the J call TRBJ2-7, with 10 bases lining up with TRBD2. J was trimmed by 3 bases and V by 2 bases; bases with no gene match: 1. This CDR3 has 14 amino acids. Germline assignment: CDR1 MNHEY and CDR2 SVGAGI.

The chain employs TRBV5-1 and TRBJ2-2; D is unclear. CDR1 is SGHRS and CDR2 is YFSETQ in the germline V gene. CDR3 size: 15 residues. Trimming took off 4 bases at V and 4 bases at J, with 14 bases between the two ends. This CDR3 reads CASSDHSSGTGELFF. In nucleotides, the CDR3 is TGCGCCAGCAGCGACCATAGCTCGGGCACCGGGGAGCTGTTTTTT.

The chain recombines TRBV7-6 with TRBJ1-1; D is perhaps TRBD1 (5 bases). V was cut by 4 bases and J by 4 bases, with 10 bases left in between. Germline values: CDR1 SGHVS, CDR2 FNYEAQ. This CDR3 is built from 13 residues. This CDR3 is CASSSGLGTEAFF. For the CDR3, the DNA is TGTGCCAGCAGCTCGGGACTAGGCACTGAAGCTTTCTTT.

This chain links TRBV5-4 with TRBJ2-6; D gene ambiguous. CDR3 length: 16 residues. V dropped 3 bases and J dropped 2 bases, with 12 bases sitting between them. Germline CDR1 SGHNT, CDR2 YYREEE (reference sequence). The CDR3 bases are TGTGCCAGCAGCTCCCCTCTACAAACTGGGGCCAACGTCCTGACTTTC. Its protein product is CASSSPLQTGANVLTF.

This sequence joins TRBV7-2 and TRBJ2-5, with D maybe TRBD2 (5 bases). V shed 1 base and J shed 5 bases, with 11 bases lying between them. CDR3 length: 14 amino acids. Germline V CDR1 and CDR2: SGHTA, FQGNSA. The CDR3 spells CASSLGSPGETQYF. CDR3 DNA sequence: TGTGCCAGCAGCTTAGGGTCTCCGGGGGAGACCCAGTACTTC. Full variable domain (outside the CDR3, taken from reference TRBV7-2 and TRBJ2-5): GAGVSQSPSNKVTEKGKDVELRCDPISGHTALYWYRQSLGQGLEFLIYFQGNSAPDKSGLPSDRFSAERTGGSVSTLTIQRTQQEDSAVYLCASSLGSPGETQYFGPGTRLLVL.

The J gene is TRBJ1-6, the V gene TRBV6-5, with D possibly TRBD1 on 5 matching bases. The CDR3 consists of 16 residues. V lost 2 bases to trimming and J lost 3 bases, with 11 bases between them. Germline V gene lookup returns CDR1 MNHEY and CDR2 SVGAGI. The CDR3 bases are TGTGCCAGCAGTTACGGGGGGAGCAACTATAATTCACCCCTCCACTTT. This encodes CASSYGGSNYNSPLHF.

This clone was observed a single time. The rearrangement joins TRBV23-1 to TRBJ1-2, with 12 bases lining up with TRBD1. TRBV23-1 is placed among ORFs of uncertain function. V shed 3 bases, J shed 6 bases, and the junction held 8 bases outside the gene matches. The CDR3 spans 16 residues. As DNA, the CDR3 is TGCGCCAGCAGTCAGCCGGGACAGGGGGCTAAGGATGGCTACACCTTC. Translating gives CASSQPGQGAKDGYTF.

V gene TRBV4-3 combines with J gene TRBJ1-2; 11 positions match TRBD1. There are 14 residues in the CDR3. Per the germline V gene, CDR1 is LGHNA and CDR2 is YSLEER. V was pared by 2 bases and J by 8 bases, with 4 bases of the junction left unmatched. The CDR3 is CASSQSDRGLGYTF. Here the CDR3 DNA reads TGCGCCAGCAGCCAATCGGACAGGGGGCTAGGCTACACCTTC.

V and J are TRBV15 and TRBJ1-5; 7 bases agree with TRBD1. Unmatched junction bases numbered 5, after V lost 9 bases and J lost 3 bases. Germline CDR1 and CDR2: LNHNV and YYDKDF (reference sequence). The CDR3 loop spans 13 amino acids. The CDR3 sequence: CATLQGDNQPQHF. The CDR3 nucleotides are TGTGCCACTCTGCAGGGGGACAATCAGCCCCAGCATTTT.

This clone appeared once. The V and J genes are TRBV6-5 and TRBJ1-5; no clear D gene. This CDR3 comprises 13 residues. Germline values: CDR1 MNHEY, CDR2 SVGAGI. V lost 5 bases to trimming and J lost 3 bases, with 8 bases between them. The CDR3 loop reads CASSQTANQPQHF. Here the CDR3 DNA reads TGTGCCAGCAGTCAGACCGCCAATCAGCCCCAGCATTTT.